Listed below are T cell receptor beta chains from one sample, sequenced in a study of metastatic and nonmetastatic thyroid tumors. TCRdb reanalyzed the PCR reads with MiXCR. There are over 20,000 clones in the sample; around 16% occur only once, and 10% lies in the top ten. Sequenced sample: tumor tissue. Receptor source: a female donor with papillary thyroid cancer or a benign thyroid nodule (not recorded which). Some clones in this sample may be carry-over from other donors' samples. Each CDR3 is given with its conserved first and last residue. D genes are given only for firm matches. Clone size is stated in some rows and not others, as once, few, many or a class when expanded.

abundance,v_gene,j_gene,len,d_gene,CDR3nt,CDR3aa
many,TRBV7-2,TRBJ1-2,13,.,TGTGCCAGCAGCTTATACAGGGTGGATGGCTACACCTTC,CASSLYRVDGYTF
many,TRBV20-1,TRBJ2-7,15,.,TGCAGTGCGAGCCGGCGGACAGCGAGCTCCTACGAGCAGTACTTC,CSASRRTASSYEQYF
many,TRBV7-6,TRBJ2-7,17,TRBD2,TGTGCCAGCAGCTACCGGGCTGGGACTAGCGGGAACTACGAGCAGTACTTC,CASSYRAGTSGNYEQYF
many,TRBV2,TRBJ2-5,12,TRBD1,TGTGCCAGCGGGACAGGGCGGGAGACCCAGTACTTC,CASGTGRETQYF
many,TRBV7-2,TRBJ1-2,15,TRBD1,TGTGCCAGCAGCTTAAGTTGGACAGGGGCCTATGGCTACACCTTC,CASSLSWTGAYGYTF
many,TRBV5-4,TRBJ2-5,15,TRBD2,TGTGCCAGCAGCCCCGGGGGGGGGGGCCGGGAGACCCAGTACTTC,CASSPGGGGRETQYF
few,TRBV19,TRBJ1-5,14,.,TGTGCCAGTAGTCCCATGGCGGGGAATCATCCCCAGCATTTT,CASSPMAGNHPQHF
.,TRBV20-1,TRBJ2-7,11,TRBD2,TGCAGTGCCTGGGCGGGGGGCGAGCAGTACTTC,CSAWAGGEQYF
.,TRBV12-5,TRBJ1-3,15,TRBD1,TGTGCTAGTGGTCTCTTTAACAGGGGACTAAACACCGTATATTTT,CASGLFNRGLNTVYF
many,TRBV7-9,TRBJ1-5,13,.,TGTGCCAGCAGCTACAGGGATCGGCAGCCCCAGCATTTT,CASSYRDRQPQHF
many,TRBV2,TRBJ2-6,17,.,TGTGCCAGCCTTCCGGACCAAGACTTCTCTGGGGCCAACGTCCTGACTTTC,CASLPDQDFSGANVLTF
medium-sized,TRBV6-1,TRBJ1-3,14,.,TGTGCCAGCACTCAAACAGGGTACGGAAACACCATATATTTT,CASTQTGYGNTIYF
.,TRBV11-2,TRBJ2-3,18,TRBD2,TGTGCCAGCAGCCTACACTTGGGACTAGTGGGGGCCCGCAACGGGCAGTATTTT,CASSLHLGLVGARNGQYF
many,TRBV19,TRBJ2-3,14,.,TGTGCCAGTATCGGGCGCGCAGGGGAAGATACGCAGTATTTT,CASIGRAGEDTQYF
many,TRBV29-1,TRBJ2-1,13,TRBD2,TGCAGCGCAGTAGCGGGAGGGACCAATGAGCAGTTCTTC,CSAVAGGTNEQFF
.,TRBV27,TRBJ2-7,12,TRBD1,TGTTCCAGCGTGCAACCAGGGGGTAGCCAGTACTTC,CSSVQPGGSQYF
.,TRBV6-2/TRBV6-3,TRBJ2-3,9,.,TGTGCCAGGCGGCCTACGCAGTATTTT,CARRPTQYF